This T cell receptor beta chain was documented in a study of CD8+CD57+ T cells in acquired aplastic anemia. The J segment lost 1 base and the V segment lost 11 bases, leaving 9 bases of the junction unmatched. Germline CDR1 and CDR2: LNHDA and SQIVND (reference sequence). The CDR3 loop spans 14 amino acids. TCR beta VDJ combinations and CDR3 sequences were profiled from genomic DNA. One entry per CDR3 protein, called by TCRdb with MiXCR from the reads. The sample includes 200,000 or so distinct CDR3 sequences, roughly half seen only once; the top ten take approximately 9.7%. It was patients with CD8+CD57+ cell expansion by flow cytometry who were chosen for sequencing.

The sample comprised sorted CD4+, CD8+, or CD8+CD57+ T cells (not recorded which) from PBMCs. The receptor comes from a human donor with aplastic anemia. V and J are TRBV19 and TRBJ2-7, with 9 bases identical to TRBD1. DNA for the CDR3: TGTGCCGTCTCCGGGACAGGGATGTCCTACGAGCAGTACTTC. It translates to CAVSGTGMSYEQYF.